This T cell receptor (beta chain) appears in the sequencing data of a study of cytomegalovirus exposure and HLA in healthy donors. Trimming pared 1 base from V and 7 bases from J, leaving 8 bases between. From germline, CDR1 is DFQATT and CDR2 SNEGSKA (reference sequence). CDR3 length: 11 residues. 13 Jbeta primers and 60 Vbeta primers were used for the PCR. Profiled with immunoSEQ multiplex PCR; TCRdb holds only in-frame clones, not every one. The sample lists 200,000 to 250,000 clones, approximately 78% occurring once. The source is a boy younger than 18 in good health and CMV-seronegative. The chain recombines TRBV20-1 with TRBJ2-7; D might be TRBD2 (6 bases). The specimen was PBMCs. The CDR3 DNA reads TGCAGTGCTAGAGGACTAGAAGAGCAGTACTTC. This sequence encodes CSARGLEEQYF.